These 10 T cell receptor beta chains were sequenced from one sample in a study of glioma-infiltrating T cells. Amplification of TCR alpha and beta CDR3 regions from RNA used iRepertoire nested multiplex PCR. TCRdb ran MiXCR on the multiplex PCR reads and lists one entry per CDR3 protein. Of 90,000 to 100,000 distinct CDR3 sequences listed, around 42% are singletons. The sequenced sample was glioma tissue, nonneoplastic brain tissue, or PBMCs (not recorded which). The receptors stem from a human donor with low-grade glioma or glioblastoma, undergoing nonglioma brain surgery, or in good health (not recorded which).

Points on this clonotype: A much bigger clone sits one base away, suggesting this may be a read error. The chain has TRBV7-3 and TRBJ2-5; D tentatively fits TRBD1 or TRBD2 (5 bases each). V dropped 4 bases and J dropped 9 bases, with 15 bases sitting between them. CDR1 is SGHTA and CDR2 is FQGTGA in the germline V gene. The CDR3 totals 13 residues. Written as DNA, the CDR3 is TGTGCCAGCAGCTCCCGGGACGGCCAGTCCCAGTACTTC. Translated, it gives CASSSRDGQSQYF. The full variable domain, completed using reference TRBV7-3 and TRBJ2-5, is GAGVSQTPSNKVTEKGKYVELRCDPISGHTALYWYRQSLGQGPEFLIYFQGTGAADDSGLPNDRFFAVRPEGSVSTLKIQRTERGDSAVYLCASSSRDGQSQYFGPGTRLLVL.

The rearrangement links TRBV7-2 to TRBJ2-3, with D perhaps TRBD2 (5 bases). V lost 10 bases, J lost 0 bases, and 11 bases lay in between. CDR1 and CDR2 from the germline V gene are SGHTA and FQGNSA. This CDR3 is 13 amino acids long. The CDR3 nucleotides read TGTGCCAACAACTGGACTAGCACAGATACGCAGTATTTT. This sequence encodes CANNWTSTDTQYF.

Note on this clonotype: Mismatch with germline at one junction end may stem from a read error. The chain uses TRBV7-6 and TRBJ2-5, with D hard to call. Germline V gene sequence: CDR1 SGHVS, CDR2 FNYEAQ. CDR3 length: 16 amino acids. The CDR3 nucleotides are TGTGCCAGCAGCCCCGTCCGTGAGGCGTACCAAGATACCCAGTACTTC. Translating it yields CASSPVREAYQDTQYF.

This clonotype was seen at least ten times. The genes are TRBV28 and TRBJ1-5, with 7 bases that match TRBD1. This CDR3 has 14 amino acids. The J segment lost 1 base and the V segment lost 6 bases, leaving 3 bases of the junction unmatched. Germline CDR1 reads MDHEN; CDR2 reads SYDVKM. For the CDR3, the DNA is TGTGCCAGCAGATCGGACAGGAGCAATCAGCCCCAGCATTTT. Amino acid sequence: CASRSDRSNQPQHF.

This clonotype was recorded many times. The CDR3 loop reads CASSSNQGSLSAETQYF. CDR3 nucleotides: TGTGCCAGCAGTTCCAACCAGGGGTCCCTCTCGGCAGAGACCCAGTACTTC. The genes are TRBV28 and TRBJ2-5, with a tentative D call TRBD1 (6 bases). The CDR3 length is 17 residues. Germline values: CDR1 MDHEN, CDR2 SYDVKM. V dropped 4 bases and J dropped 4 bases, with 22 bases sitting between them.

This clonotype was seen only once. Possible read error: a much larger clone is one base away. The chain recombines TRBV29-1 with TRBJ2-7, with 7 bases aligning to TRBD1. This CDR3 contains 14 residues. V trimming: 4 bases; J trimming: 2 bases; junction bases outside the gene matches: 8. Germline V lookup: CDR1 SQVTM, CDR2 ANQGSEA. In nucleotides, the CDR3 is TGCAGCGTTGCAATGACAGGGAATACCTACGAGCAGTACTTC. Encoded protein: CSVAMTGNTYEQYF.

At least ten counts were recorded for this clonotype. V gene TRBV27 combines with J gene TRBJ2-4; the match to TRBD1 covers 9 bases. The CDR3 totals 17 residues. CDR1 is MNHEY, CDR2 SMNVEV, per germline (reference sequence). Germline trimming cut 5 bases from V and 2 bases from J; bases unmatched to any gene: 10. The CDR3 sequence: CASSPLRTGASKNIQYF. CDR3 DNA sequence: TGTGCCAGCAGTCCACTCCGGACAGGGGCTTCCAAAAACATTCAGTACTTC.

The chain recombines TRBV28 with TRBJ2-3, with 9 positions matching TRBD1. V was pared by 5 bases and J by 6 bases, with 15 bases of the junction left unmatched. The CDR3 totals 17 residues. CDR1 is MDHEN and CDR2 is SYDVKM in the germline V gene. The CDR3 DNA sequence: TGTGCCAGCAGTGGGGACAGGGAAGGGGTCCTGATGGATACGCAGTATTTT. This codes for CASSGDREGVLMDTQYF.

This clonotype was found many times. The chain couples TRBV29-1 to TRBJ1-2; perhaps TRBD1 as D (6 bases). The germline V and J ends were trimmed by 6 bases and 1 base, with 12 bases remaining between them. The CDR3 sequence is 13 residues long. Germline V gene data show CDR1 as SQVTM and CDR2 as ANQGSEA. CDR3 DNA: TGCAGCGTCGGACAGCCAAATAACTATGGCTACACCTTC. Translated: CSVGQPNNYGYTF. The entire variable domain, with the rest obtained from reference TRBV29-1 and TRBJ1-2, is as follows: SAVISQKPSRDICQRGTSLTIQCQVDSQVTMMFWYRQQPGQSLTLIATANQGSEATYESGFVIDKFPISRPNLTFSTLTVSNMSPEDSSIYLCSVGQPNNYGYTFGSGTRLTVV.

This clonotype has just a few counts. The chain recombines TRBV29-1 with TRBJ2-7; D is ambiguous. CDR3 length equals 13 residues. The V gene's germline CDR1 is SQVTM and CDR2 ANQGSEA. The germline V and J ends were trimmed by 1 base and 1 base, with 8 bases remaining between them. CDR3 sequence: CSVEVPTSYEQYF. The DNA of the CDR3 is TGCAGCGTTGAAGTCCCTACTTCCTACGAGCAGTACTTC.